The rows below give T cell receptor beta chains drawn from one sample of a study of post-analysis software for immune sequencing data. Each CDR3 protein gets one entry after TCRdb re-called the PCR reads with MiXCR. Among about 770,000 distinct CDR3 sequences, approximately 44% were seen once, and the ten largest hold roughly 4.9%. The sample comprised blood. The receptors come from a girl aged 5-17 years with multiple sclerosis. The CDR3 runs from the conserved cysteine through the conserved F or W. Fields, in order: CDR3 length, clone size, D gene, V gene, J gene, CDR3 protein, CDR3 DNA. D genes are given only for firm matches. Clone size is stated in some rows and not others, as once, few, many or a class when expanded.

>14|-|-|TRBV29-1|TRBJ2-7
CSVQTGDSSYEQYF
TGCAGCGTCCAGACAGGTGATTCCTCCTACGAGCAGTACTTC
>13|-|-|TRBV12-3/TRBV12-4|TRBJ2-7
CASSLGPSSEQYF
TGTGCCAGCAGTTTAGGTCCGTCTAGCGAGCAGTACTTC
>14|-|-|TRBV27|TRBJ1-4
CASSPIGEGSELFF
TGTGCCAGCAGCCCGATCGGGGAGGGCAGCGAACTGTTTTTT
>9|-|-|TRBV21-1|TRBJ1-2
CAILYGYTF
TGTGCCATACTCTATGGCTACACCTTC
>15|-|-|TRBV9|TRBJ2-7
CASSPASASSYEQYF
TGTGCCAGCAGCCCGGCTAGCGCCAGCTCCTACGAGCAGTACTTC
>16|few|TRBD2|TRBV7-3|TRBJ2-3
CASSSEAGAHTDTQYF
TGTGCCAGCAGCTCCGAAGCGGGAGCCCACACAGATACGCAGTATTTT
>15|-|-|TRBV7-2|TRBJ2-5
CASPGPGHPQETQYF
TGTGCCAGCCCTGGGCCGGGACACCCGCAAGAGACCCAGTACTTC
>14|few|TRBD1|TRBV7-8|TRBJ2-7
CASNPGQGPYEQYF
TGTGCCAGTAACCCGGGACAGGGACCCTACGAGCAGTACTTC
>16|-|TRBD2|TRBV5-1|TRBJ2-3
CASSSKSGGVSDTQYF
TGCGCCAGCAGCTCCAAGTCGGGAGGGGTCTCAGATACGCAGTATTTT
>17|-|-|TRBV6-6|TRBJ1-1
CASSYLLAGGPDTEAFF
TGTGCCAGCAGTTACCTCCTCGCCGGGGGTCCGGACACTGAAGCTTTCTTT
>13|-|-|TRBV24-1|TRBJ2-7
CATSDVSGDEQYF
TGTGCCACCAGTGATGTGTCGGGAGACGAGCAGTACTTC
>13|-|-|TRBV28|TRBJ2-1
CASSYWGMDEQFF
TGTGCCAGCAGCTACTGGGGTATGGATGAGCAGTTCTTC
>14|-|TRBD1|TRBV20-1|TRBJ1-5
CSARPGQGNQPQHF
TGCAGTGCTAGACCGGGACAGGGAAATCAGCCCCAGCATTTT
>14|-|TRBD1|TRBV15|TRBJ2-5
CATSGQDPEETQYF
TGTGCCACCAGCGGACAGGATCCCGAAGAGACCCAGTACTTC
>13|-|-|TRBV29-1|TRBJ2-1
CSVPRMSADEQFF
TGCAGCGTTCCGCGGATGAGCGCAGATGAGCAGTTCTTC
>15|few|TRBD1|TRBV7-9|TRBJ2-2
CASSLGTGDTGELFF
TGTGCCAGCAGCTTGGGGACAGGCGACACCGGGGAGCTGTTTTTT
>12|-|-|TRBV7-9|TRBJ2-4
CASSLSENIQYF
TGTGCCAGCAGCTTATCCGAAAACATTCAGTACTTC
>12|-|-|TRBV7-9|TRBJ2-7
CASSPGVSEQYF
TGTGCCAGCAGCCCAGGGGTGAGCGAGCAGTACTTC
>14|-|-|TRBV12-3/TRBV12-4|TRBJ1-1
CASSLMRVNTEAFF
TGTGCCAGCAGTTTGATGAGAGTGAACACTGAAGCTTTCTTT
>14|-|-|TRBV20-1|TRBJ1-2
CSAMIREGGYGYTF
TGCAGTGCTATGATCCGAGAGGGGGGCTATGGCTACACCTTC
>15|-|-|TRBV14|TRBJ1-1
CASSQAKGFDTEAFF
TGTGCCAGCAGCCAAGCGAAGGGTTTTGACACTGAAGCTTTCTTT
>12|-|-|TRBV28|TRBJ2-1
CASRFRDNEQLF
TGTGCCAGCCGGTTTAGAGACAATGAGCAGTTGTTC
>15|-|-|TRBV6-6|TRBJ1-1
CASSANGGVNTEAFF
TGTGCCAGCAGTGCAAACGGCGGGGTGAACACTGAAGCTTTCTTT
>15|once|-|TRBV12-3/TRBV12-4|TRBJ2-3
CASSYASPSTDTQYF
TGTGCCAGCAGTTACGCCTCACCTAGCACAGATACGCAGTATTTT
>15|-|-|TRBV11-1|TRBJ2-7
CASSLKAAGSYEQYF
TGTGCCAGCAGCTTAAAGGCAGCAGGGAGCTACGAGCAGTACTTC
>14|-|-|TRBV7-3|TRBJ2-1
CASSLNSGYNEQFF
TGTGCCAGCAGCCTAAATAGCGGCTACAATGAGCAGTTCTTC
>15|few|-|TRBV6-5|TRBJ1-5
CASSYSSVWGQPQHF
TGTGCCAGCAGTTACTCGAGCGTCTGGGGTCAGCCCCAGCATTTT
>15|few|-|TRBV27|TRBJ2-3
CASSLLAGRTDTQYF
TGTGCCAGCAGTTTATTGGCGGGCCGCACAGATACGCAGTATTTT
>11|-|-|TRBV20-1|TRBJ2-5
CSAPAQETQYF
TGCAGTGCTCCAGCACAAGAGACCCAGTACTTC
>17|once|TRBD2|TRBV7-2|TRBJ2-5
CASSDDGTSGRKETQYF
TGTGCCAGCAGCGACGACGGGACTAGCGGGAGGAAAGAGACCCAGTACTTC
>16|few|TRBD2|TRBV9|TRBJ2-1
CASSPAGAGGSNEQFF
TGTGCCAGCAGCCCCGCCGGAGCGGGAGGGTCGAATGAGCAGTTCTTC
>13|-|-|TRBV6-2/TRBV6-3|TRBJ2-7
CASSLSHGYEQYF
TGTGCCAGCAGTTTGAGTCACGGCTACGAGCAGTACTTC
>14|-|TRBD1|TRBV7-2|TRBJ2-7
CASTWDRGTYEQYF
TGTGCCAGCACCTGGGACAGGGGAACCTACGAGCAGTACTTC
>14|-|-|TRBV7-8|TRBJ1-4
CASSLDSSNEKLFF
TGTGCCAGCAGCTTGGACAGCTCCAATGAAAAACTGTTTTTT
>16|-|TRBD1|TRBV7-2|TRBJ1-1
CASSPEQGAGYTEAFF
TGTGCCAGCAGTCCCGAACAGGGGGCGGGGTACACTGAAGCTTTCTTT
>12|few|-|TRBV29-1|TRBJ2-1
CSVGDWGNEQFF
TGCAGCGTTGGGGATTGGGGCAATGAGCAGTTCTTC
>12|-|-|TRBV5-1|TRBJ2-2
CAAAENTGELFF
TGCGCAGCCGCCGAAAACACCGGGGAGCTGTTTTTT